This T cell receptor (beta chain) was sequenced for a study of T cell changes during pregnancy in multiple sclerosis. Clones were sequenced by immunoSEQ multiplex PCR, and TCRdb holds only the in-frame ones, with some missing. The table lists around 48,000 clones, 85% to 95% of them singletons. This clone was counted once. After removal of 6 bases from V and 3 bases from J, the junction contained 8 bases not matched to a gene. The germline gives CDR1 SQVTM, CDR2 ANQGSEA. The CDR3 length is 13 residues. This chain uses TRBV29-1 with TRBJ2-7, with 7 bases lining up with TRBD1. This receptor was taken from a female donor with multiple sclerosis, enrolled in a pregnancy study. The sample was CD4+ T cells from peripheral blood mononuclear cells, taken in the third trimester of pregnancy. In nucleotides, the CDR3 is TGCAGCGTCCAGACACGACAGGGCTACGAGCAGTACTTC. Translation: CSVQTRQGYEQYF.